This passage covers 17 T cell receptor beta chains from one sample sequenced in a study of identical twins (dated by TCRdb to 2015 to 2016). Libraries came from 5' RACE. These reads were obtained on an Illumina HiSeq 2000. TCRdb reprocessing: public reads trimmed at Q25 with fastp, clones called with MiXCR, in-frame beta chains kept. Records with the same CDR3 protein are collapsed into one entry carrying the most frequent genes and DNA. This sample comprises some 560,000 distinct CDR3 sequences, approximately 9.6% of them detected only once. The ten largest clones take up 2.5% to 3% of the sample. The same sample was also studied in work on yellow fever vaccine responses in identical twins.

Sequencing input: PBMCs. These TCRs come from a young woman in good health.

The chain couples TRBV30 to TRBJ1-6; D not resolved. Germline V gene lookup returns CDR1 GTSNPN and CDR2 SVGIG (reference sequence). The CDR3 runs 10 residues. The V end lost 5 bases, the J end lost 8 bases, and 4 bases lay between the germline ends. The CDR3 DNA is TGTGCCTGGGGGGATTCACCCCTCCACTTT. Translated: CAWGDSPLHF.

This clonotype was recorded at least ten times. V is TRBV29-1 and J is TRBJ2-1; D is undetermined. Trimming removed 0 bases from V and 9 bases from J, with 27 bases in between. Germline V CDR1 and CDR2: SQVTM, ANQGSEA. The CDR3 extends over 18 amino acids. The CDR3 bases are TGCAGCGTTGAAGATCCACGCCTAGAACCCTCGGTGGATGGTGAGCAGTTCTTC. Amino acids: CSVEDPRLEPSVDGEQFF.

This clonotype was seen more than once but under ten times. The chain uses TRBV7-9 and TRBJ1-2, with 7 bases aligning to TRBD1. The J segment lost 1 base and the V segment lost 4 bases, leaving 3 bases of the junction unmatched. The CDR3 contains 14 residues. CDR1 SEHNR and CDR2 FQNEAQ come from the germline V gene (reference sequence). CDR3 region: CASSSDRINYGYTF. The CDR3 DNA reads TGTGCCAGCAGCTCGGACAGGATTAACTATGGCTACACCTTC.

This clonotype occurred many times. The rearrangement uses TRBV19 and TRBJ2-7; D is uncertain. CDR3 length: 11 amino acids. V lost 5 bases to trimming and J lost 6 bases, with 8 bases between them. From germline, CDR1 is LNHDA and CDR2 SQIVND (reference sequence). CDR3 in amino acids: CASSGLAEQYF. For the CDR3, the DNA is TGTGCCAGTAGTGGGCTCGCCGAGCAGTACTTC.

There are many counts of this clonotype. V is TRBV12-3 or TRBV12-4 and J is TRBJ2-7; TRBD1 might be the D (6 bases). V lost 6 bases and J 2 bases, leaving 14 bases between the germline ends. This CDR3 has 14 amino acids. For the CDR3, the DNA is TGTGCCAGCAGGGGGGCCGGGAAAACCTACGAGCAGTACTTC. Translating gives CASRGAGKTYEQYF.

This clonotype showed up many times. This rearrangement joins TRBV5-1 to TRBJ2-3; D is ambiguous. CDR3 size: 14 residues. Germline assignment: CDR1 SGHRS and CDR2 YFSETQ. Trimming left V 7 bases short and J 4 bases short, with 16 bases between. The CDR3 region is CASRPLPSSDTQYF. CDR3 nucleotide sequence: TGCGCCAGCCGGCCCCTCCCAAGTTCAGATACGCAGTATTTT.

This clonotype came up a few times. The rearrangement links TRBV10-2 to TRBJ2-7; D possibly matches TRBD1 or TRBD2 (5 bases each). Deletions cut 4 bases from V and 2 bases from J, with 12 bases between. Germline V lookup: CDR1 WSHSY, CDR2 SAAADI. This CDR3 region has 14 residues. CDR3: CASSALSGPYEQYF. Written as DNA, the CDR3 is TGCGCCAGCAGTGCCCTATCGGGACCCTACGAGCAGTACTTC.

The table lists this clonotype with many counts. V gene TRBV5-5 combines with J gene TRBJ2-5; D possibly corresponds to TRBD2 (6 bases). CDR3 length: 15 residues. Deletions cut 6 bases from V and 2 bases from J, with 17 bases between. Germline V gene lookup returns CDR1 SGHKS and CDR2 YYEKEE (reference sequence). CDR3 in DNA: TGTGCCAGCAAACGCCGGGAGACGGGGCAAGAGACCCAGTACTTC. Residues: CASKRRETGQETQYF.

Written as DNA, the CDR3 is TGTGCCAGCAGCCACCAGGCATTTTCCTACAATGAGCAGTTCTTC. This translates into CASSHQAFSYNEQFF. This rearrangement joins TRBV14 to TRBJ2-1; no reliable D call. The germline V and J ends were trimmed by 3 bases and 1 base, with 10 bases remaining between them. Germline CDR1 SGHDN, CDR2 FVKESK. CDR3 size: 15 residues.

The table lists this clonotype with many counts. The V gene is TRBV7-9, the J gene TRBJ2-1, with D possibly TRBD2 on 6 matching bases. Germline loops: CDR1 SEHNR, CDR2 FQNEAQ (reference sequence). V lost 4 bases, J lost 5 bases, and 18 bases lay in between. The CDR3 contains 16 residues. The CDR3 DNA follows: TGTGCCAGCAGCTCCCAACGTAGCGGAGCCGACAATGAGCAGTTCTTC. The encoded protein is CASSSQRSGADNEQFF.

This clonotype came up a few times. The CDR3 DNA reads TGTGCCACCAGCAGAGAGCAGGTCAAGCTCTACGAGCAGTACTTC. This gives the protein CATSREQVKLYEQYF. The chain has TRBV15 and TRBJ2-7, with D uncertain. Germline V gene data show CDR1 as LNHNV and CDR2 as YYDKDF (reference sequence). V was trimmed by 0 bases and J by 3 bases, leaving 12 bases between them. CDR3 length: 15 amino acids.

This clonotype has more than one count but fewer than ten. The chain links TRBV12-3 or TRBV12-4 to TRBJ2-1; 11 nucleotides agree with TRBD2. The CDR3 extends over 17 amino acids. The J segment lost 4 bases and the V segment lost 6 bases, leaving 11 bases of the junction unmatched. The CDR3 reads CASRPTPGTSGYNEQFF. Here the CDR3 DNA reads TGTGCCAGCAGACCCACCCCCGGGACTAGCGGATACAATGAGCAGTTCTTC.

The rearrangement uses TRBV5-5 and TRBJ1-1; D is ambiguous. V shed 0 bases and J shed 6 bases, with 12 bases lying between them. Germline lookup yields CDR1 SGHKS and CDR2 YYEKEE (reference sequence). There are 14 residues in the CDR3. The CDR3 region has the DNA TGTGCCAGCAGCTTGGGAGGAGGTTCTCCTGAAGCTTTCTTT. It codes for CASSLGGGSPEAFF.

This clonotype was observed a handful of times. The rearrangement links TRBV6-1 to TRBJ2-1; 13 nucleotides line up with TRBD2. CDR1 is MNHNS and CDR2 is SASEGT in the germline V gene. With 11 bases clipped from V and 2 bases from J, the junction kept 3 bases outside the gene matches. CDR3 length equals 14 residues. CDR3 bases: TGTGCCGTACTAGCGGGGGGGGCCTACAATGAGCAGTTCTTC. Protein product: CAVLAGGAYNEQFF.

This clonotype appeared a few times. This sequence joins TRBV7-8 and TRBJ2-1; D is ambiguous. The CDR3 is 15 residues long. V lost 0 bases, J lost 3 bases, and 9 bases lay in between. Germline V gene sequence: CDR1 SGHVS, CDR2 FQNEAQ. The CDR3 here is CASSLAVADYNEQFF. In nucleotides, the CDR3 is TGTGCCAGCAGCTTAGCGGTTGCTGACTACAATGAGCAGTTCTTC.

This clonotype was seen only a few times. The CDR3 protein is CSARTRSNQPQHF. Written as DNA, the CDR3 is TGCAGTGCTAGGACGCGGAGCAATCAGCCCCAGCATTTT. The chain employs TRBV20-1 and TRBJ1-5; no clear D. Trimming pared 3 bases from V and 1 base from J, leaving 7 bases between. This CDR3 has 13 amino acids. Germline V gene data show CDR1 as DFQATT and CDR2 as SNEGSKA (reference sequence).

The V gene is TRBV30, the J gene TRBJ2-3; weak D call: TRBD1 (5 bases). CDR3 size: 15 residues. Germline CDR1 reads GTSNPN; CDR2 reads SVGIG (reference sequence). Trimming took 5 bases from V and 0 from J, leaving 15 bases between them. CDR3 sequence reads: CAWDTGMSSTDTQYF. CDR3 sequence (DNA): TGTGCCTGGGACACAGGAATGTCTAGCACAGATACGCAGTATTTT.